The rows below give T cell receptor beta chains drawn from one sample of a study of beta chain features in type 1 diabetes. Sequenced by immunoSEQ multiplex PCR; TCRdb stores in-frame clones only, minus some. The sample lists over 350,000 clones; less than 15% were seen once. Sequenced input: naive CD4+ T cells from blood. These receptors all come from a woman aged 18 to 35 in good health. CDR3s include the opening cysteine and the closing phenylalanine or tryptophan. D genes are given only for firm matches. A clone size is listed for some rows: how often the clone was seen (once, few, many), or a class if it is expanded.

CDR3	DNA	D	size	V	J
CAWSSSRYEQYF	TGTGCCTGGAGTAGCTCTCGCTACGAGCAGTACTTC	NA	few	TRBV30	TRBJ2-7
CASSFHTGSNQPQHF	TGTGCCAGCAGCTTTCATACAGGCAGCAATCAGCCCCAGCATTTT	NA	few	TRBV7-2	TRBJ1-5
CASSPPTNTDTQYF	TGTGCCAGCTCACCACCAACTAACACAGATACGCAGTATTTT	NA	few	TRBV18	TRBJ2-3
CASSFPDRQGTEAFF	TGTGCCAGCAGTTTCCCGGACAGGCAAGGGACTGAAGCTTTCTTT	TRBD1	once	TRBV28	TRBJ1-1
CSVRQDVSYEQYF	TGCAGCGTAAGGCAGGATGTCTCCTACGAGCAGTACTTC	NA	NA	TRBV29-1	TRBJ2-7
CAWATSSRSYNEQFF	TGTGCCTGGGCTACTAGCTCCCGCTCCTACAATGAGCAGTTCTTC	NA	NA	TRBV30	TRBJ2-1
CASEGALVAFF	TGTGCCAGTGAGGGCGCCTTAGTGGCTTTCTTT	NA	few	TRBV28	TRBJ1-1
CATWDGAGTDTQYF	TGTGCCACCTGGGATGGGGCTGGCACAGATACGCAGTATTTT	NA	NA	TRBV19	TRBJ2-3
CASSLQGPTYEQYF	TGCGCCAGCAGCTTGCAGGGGCCCACCTACGAGCAGTACTTC	NA	NA	TRBV5-1	TRBJ2-7
CASSPPGQDPYEQYF	TGTGCCAGCAGTCCCCCGGGACAGGACCCCTACGAGCAGTACTTC	TRBD1	few	TRBV28	TRBJ2-7
CASSREMGDSDTEAFF	TGTGCCAGCAGCCGTGAAATGGGGGACTCGGACACTGAAGCTTTCTTT	NA	NA	TRBV6-6	TRBJ1-1
CAWSVLEGLLFF	TGTGCCTGGAGTGTACTGGAGGGTTTACTGTTTTTT	NA	NA	TRBV30	TRBJ1-4
CAISQTGGNEQYF	TGTGCCATCAGTCAGACAGGGGGCAACGAGCAGTACTTC	TRBD1	few	TRBV10-3	TRBJ2-7
CASSLAGGGSMSQYF	TGTGCCAGCAGTTTAGCGGGAGGCGGCTCTATGTCCCAGTACTTC	TRBD2	NA	TRBV9	TRBJ2-5
CASSPGTPHEQFF	TGTGCCAGCAGTCCCGGGACTCCCCATGAGCAGTTCTTC	NA	NA	TRBV28	TRBJ2-1
CASSELRETQYF	TGTGCCAGCAGTGAATTACGGGAGACCCAGTACTTC	NA	few	TRBV2	TRBJ2-5
CASSLGQGDQPQHF	TGTGCCAGCAGCTTAGGACAGGGGGACCAGCCCCAGCATTTT	TRBD1	NA	TRBV7-3	TRBJ1-5
CASSGTLGTQYF	TGTGCCAGCAGCGGGACACTCGGTACGCAGTATTTT	NA	NA	TRBV9	TRBJ2-3
CASSPPGVRGYEQYF	TGTGCCAGCAGCCCCCCCGGGGTACGGGGATACGAGCAGTACTTC	NA	few	TRBV14	TRBJ2-7
CATPGGQGAYEQYF	TGTGCCACCCCTGGAGGACAGGGGGCCTACGAGCAGTACTTC	TRBD1	few	TRBV7-9	TRBJ2-7
CASSPGLAGVYTQYF	TGCGCCAGCAGTCCTGGACTAGCGGGAGTGTATACGCAGTATTTT	TRBD2	few	TRBV5-1	TRBJ2-3
CASLTSGRSEQYF	TGTGCCAGCTTGACTAGCGGGAGGTCCGAGCAGTACTTC	TRBD2	NA	TRBV25-1	TRBJ2-7
CASSTGQGLQETQYF	TGTGCCAGCAGTACGGGACAGGGGCTCCAAGAGACCCAGTACTTC	TRBD1	few	TRBV11-3	TRBJ2-5
CASSSQGGLIGGEQFF	TGTGCCAGCAGCTCTCAAGGGGGCCTCATAGGAGGAGAGCAGTTCTTC	TRBD1	NA	TRBV7-3	TRBJ2-1
CASSYSAFTENTEAFF	TGTGCCAGCAGTTACTCTGCCTTTACAGAGAACACTGAAGCTTTCTTT	NA	NA	TRBV6-5	TRBJ1-1
CAWSATGGSQETQYF	TGTGCCTGGAGTGCCACAGGGGGATCCCAAGAGACCCAGTACTTC	TRBD1	once	TRBV30	TRBJ2-5
CASSQDGLAGEGHRELFF	TGTGCCAGCAGCCAAGATGGTCTAGCGGGTGAGGGCCACCGGGAGCTGTTTTTT	TRBD2	few	TRBV14	TRBJ2-2
CAWREQSGYHEQYF	TGTGCCTGGAGGGAACAGTCGGGATACCACGAGCAGTACTTC	NA	few	TRBV30	TRBJ2-7
CASSPRANTEAFF	TGTGCCAGCTCACCACGAGCGAACACTGAAGCTTTCTTT	NA	few	TRBV18	TRBJ1-1
CASSLSSNQPQHF	TGTGCCAGCAGTCTCTCTAGCAATCAGCCCCAGCATTTT	NA	few	TRBV7-9	TRBJ1-5
CSANSYNEQFF	TGCAGTGCAAACAGTTACAATGAGCAGTTCTTC	NA	few	TRBV20-1	TRBJ2-1
CASSLVSLAGELNEQYF	TGTGCCAGCAGCTTGGTATCGCTAGCGGGAGAACTCAACGAGCAGTACTTC	TRBD2	NA	TRBV5-4	TRBJ2-7
CASSLQGTSGPGELFF	TGTGCCAGCAGCTTACAGGGGACTAGCGGCCCCGGGGAGCTGTTTTTT	TRBD2	NA	TRBV7-9	TRBJ2-2
CASSPLAGASYEQYF	TGTGCCAGCAGCCCACTAGCGGGCGCGTCATACGAGCAGTACTTC	TRBD2	NA	TRBV6-5	TRBJ2-7
CASSILSGYTGELFF	TGTGCCAGTAGTATACTTAGCGGATACACCGGGGAGCTGTTTTTT	NA	few	TRBV19	TRBJ2-2
CASGALAGTDTQYF	TGTGCCAGTGGGGCCCTTGCGGGCACAGATACGCAGTATTTT	NA	NA	TRBV19	TRBJ2-3